This T cell receptor beta chain was profiled in a study of diagnostic markers for celiac disease (dated by TCRdb to 2020 to 2021). Without a recorded count, this clonotype is taken to be large (0.1 to 1%) from its frequency. Its target antigen remains unknown. The reads were generated on an Illumina MiSeq. The reads underwent TCRdb reprocessing, giving one record for each CDR3 protein sequence and no DNA. This specimen's table enumerates hundreds of distinct CDR3 sequences. The top ten clones comprise around half of the sample. From the cysteine through the phenylalanine, the CDR3 covers 15 amino acids. The protein alone is recorded here. Looking up the germline V gene yields CDR1 SGHRS and CDR2 YFSETQ.

Sequenced: either unsorted cells or a sorted T cell fraction (not recorded which). The clonotype was recovered from a human donor. This table probably holds off-target reads from a library built for another chain. Recombination joined TRBV5-1 with TRBJ2-7. The CDR3: CASSLSQPISYEQYF.